This TCR beta chain was obtained from a study of blood T cell repertoires in COVID-19. Under the authors' procedure: Reference gene primer amplification yielded estimated nucleated cell counts. Method: immunoSEQ multiplex PCR; TCRdb's copy keeps in-frame clones and lacks some. V and J calls and clone size are as listed in that table; D and trimming were resolved from the DNA. The data hold fewer than 250,000 clones, with roughly four fifths observed a single time. Input material: peripheral blood. The receptor was derived from a woman in her 70s with acute or convalescent COVID-19.

In nucleotides, the CDR3 is TGTGCCAGCAGCTCGAGAACCCACGCCCAAAACTATGGCTACACCTTC. As protein: CASSSRTHAQNYGYTF. The V gene is TRBV7-2, the J gene TRBJ1-2; D remains unclear. Germline values: CDR1 SGHTA, CDR2 FQGNSA. Trimming stripped 4 bases from V and 2 bases from J, with 17 bases between. This CDR3 contains 16 residues. Full variable domain (outside the CDR3, taken from reference TRBV7-2 and TRBJ1-2): GAGVSQSPSNKVTEKGKDVELRCDPISGHTALYWYRQSLGQGLEFLIYFQGNSAPDKSGLPSDRFSAERTGGSVSTLTIQRTQQEDSAVYLCASSSRTHAQNYGYTFGSGTRLTVV.